The 5 T cell receptor beta chains below were found in one sample sequenced in a study of memory CD4+ T cells and cytomegalovirus serostatus. Produced via immunoSEQ multiplex PCR; TCRdb's table is partial and in-frame only. Of about 46,000 clones listed, over 70% are singletons. Single viable CD3+CD4+CD8-CD45RO+ cells were sorted as the memory CD4+ T cells. Sequences were obtained from memory CD4+ T cells from blood. Receptors were obtained from an adult in good health and CMV-seronegative.

This chain connects TRBV2 to TRBJ2-1; the match to TRBD2 covers 12 bases. The CDR3 runs to 15 residues. The germline gives CDR1 SNHLY, CDR2 FYNNEI. The trim removed 7 bases at V and 4 bases at J, leaving 5 bases unmatched. The CDR3 DNA sequence: TGTGCCAGCACGTTGACTAGCGGGGGATACAATGAGCAGTTCTTC. It codes for CASTLTSGGYNEQFF.

The V gene is TRBV6-5, the J gene TRBJ2-2; TRBD1 agrees at 10 bases. CDR3 length: 15 residues. Germline V gives CDR1 MNHEY, CDR2 SVGAGI. J gave up 5 bases and V 5 bases, and 5 bases lay outside the gene matches. This CDR3 reads CASSQWTGGTGELFF. CDR3 DNA sequence: TGTGCCAGCAGTCAGTGGACAGGGGGAACCGGGGAGCTGTTTTTT.

The CDR3 protein is CATSRAPGEEETQYF. The CDR3 nucleotides read TGTGCCACCAGCAGAGCACCAGGGGAGGAAGAGACCCAGTACTTC. This rearrangement joins TRBV15 to TRBJ2-5; D could derive from TRBD1 or TRBD2 (6 bases each). Looked up from germline, CDR1 is LNHNV and CDR2 is YYDKDF (reference sequence). V was clipped by 1 base and J by 3 bases, with 12 bases between them. This CDR3 comprises 15 residues. The full variable domain, its missing parts supplied by reference TRBV15 and TRBJ2-5, is DAMVIQNPRYQVTQFGKPVTLSCSQTLNHNVMYWYQQKSSQAPKLLFHYYDKDFNNEADTPDNFQSRRPNTSFCFLDIRSPGLGDTAMYLCATSRAPGEEETQYFGPGTRLLVL.

V and J are TRBV6-1 and TRBJ2-1, with 8 bases that match TRBD1. V was pared by 7 bases and J by 7 bases, with 12 bases of the junction left unmatched. Germline CDR1 and CDR2: MNHNS and SASEGT. The CDR3 is 15 amino acids. CDR3 loop: CASKRTGPVTNEQFF. The DNA for the CDR3 is TGTGCCAGCAAACGGACAGGGCCCGTTACAAATGAGCAGTTCTTC.

Regarding this clone: A read error may account for a junction end that differs from germline. The chain joins TRBV5-1 to TRBJ1-2, with TRBD1 matching 12 bases. From germline, CDR1 is SGHRS and CDR2 YFSETQ. The CDR3 sequence is 14 residues long. The DNA of the CDR3 is TGCGCCAGCAGTTTGGGACAGGGGGCTGGTGGCTACACCTTC. Translation: CASSLGQGAGGYTF.